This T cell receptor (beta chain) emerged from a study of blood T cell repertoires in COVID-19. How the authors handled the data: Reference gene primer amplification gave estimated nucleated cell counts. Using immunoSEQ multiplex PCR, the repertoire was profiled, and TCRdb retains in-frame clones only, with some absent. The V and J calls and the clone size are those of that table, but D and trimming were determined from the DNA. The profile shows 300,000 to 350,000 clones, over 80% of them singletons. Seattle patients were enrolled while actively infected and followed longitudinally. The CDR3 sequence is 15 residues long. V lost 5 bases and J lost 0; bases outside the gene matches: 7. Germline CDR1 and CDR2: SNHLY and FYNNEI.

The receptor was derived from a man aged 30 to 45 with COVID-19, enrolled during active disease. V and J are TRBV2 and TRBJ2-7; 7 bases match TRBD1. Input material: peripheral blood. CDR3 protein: CASSQGQLSSYEQYF. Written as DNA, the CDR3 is TGTGCCAGCAGTCAGGGACAGTTAAGCTCCTACGAGCAGTACTTC.